This TCR beta chain was sequenced during a study of regulatory T cells in long-lasting Graves disease. The germline V gene has CDR1 MNHEY and CDR2 SVGEGT. CDR3 length equals 15 residues. With 4 bases clipped from V and 1 base from J, the junction kept 3 bases outside the gene matches. This clonotype has a count of ten or more. Its specificity is not known. This sample's time point: newly diagnosed GD, antithyroid drugs for less than 3 months. Making the TCR library involved RNA that had been extracted from PBMCs. Sequencing libraries for TCR beta were prepared with iRepertoire HTBI primers and Arm-PCR of CDR3 regions. In TCRdb, the multiplex PCR reads were re-called with MiXCR into one record per CDR3 protein. There are under 500,000 distinct CDR3 sequences in the sample; roughly 15% occur only once, and around 10% lies in the top ten. Findings and limits, study-wide: Because few samples were included, accuracy may have been lower. Study was limited to peripheral blood, excluding thyroid tissue. There was favoring of TRBV28, TRBJ1-2 and TRBJ2-5 in persistent disease.

A further study also used this sample, focusing on T cells in Graves' hyperthyroidism and ophthalmopathy.

The sequencing here drew on peripheral blood mononuclear cells (PBMCs), taken at new diagnosis, from a patient treated with antithyroid drugs. This receptor was identified in a woman between 25 and 40 years old with Graves disease. The V and J genes are TRBV6-2 or TRBV6-3 and TRBJ2-2; the match to TRBD2 covers 7 bases. The CDR3 DNA reads as TGTGCCAGCAGTTCGCTAGCGGAGAACACCGGGGAGCTGTTTTTT. Translating it yields CASSSLAENTGELFF.